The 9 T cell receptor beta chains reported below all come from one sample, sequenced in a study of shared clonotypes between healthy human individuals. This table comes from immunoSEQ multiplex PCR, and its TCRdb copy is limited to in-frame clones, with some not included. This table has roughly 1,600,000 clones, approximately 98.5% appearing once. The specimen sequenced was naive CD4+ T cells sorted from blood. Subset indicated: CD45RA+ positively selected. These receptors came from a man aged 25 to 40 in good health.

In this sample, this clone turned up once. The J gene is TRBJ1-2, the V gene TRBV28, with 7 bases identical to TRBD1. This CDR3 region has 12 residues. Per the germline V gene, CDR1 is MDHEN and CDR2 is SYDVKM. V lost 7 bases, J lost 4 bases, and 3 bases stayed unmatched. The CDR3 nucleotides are TGTGCCAGCAACCGGGACAGCTATGGCTACACCTTC. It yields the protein CASNRDSYGYTF.

CDR3 amino acids: CASSLRTPGLAFQETQYF. The CDR3 DNA reads TGTGCCAGCAGCTTACGCACTCCGGGACTAGCGTTTCAAGAGACCCAGTACTTC. The chain joins TRBV7-2 to TRBJ2-5, with TRBD2 matching 10 bases. The CDR3 runs to 18 residues. The V and J ends lost 2 bases and 2 bases, in that order; junction bases with no gene match: 11. Germline lookup yields CDR1 SGHTA and CDR2 FQGNSA.

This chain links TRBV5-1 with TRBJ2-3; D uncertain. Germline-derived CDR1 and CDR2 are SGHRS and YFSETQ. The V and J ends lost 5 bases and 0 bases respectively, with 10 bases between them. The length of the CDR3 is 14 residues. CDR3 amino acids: CASRQTPSTDTQYF. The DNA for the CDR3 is TGCGCCAGCAGGCAGACTCCGAGCACAGATACGCAGTATTTT.

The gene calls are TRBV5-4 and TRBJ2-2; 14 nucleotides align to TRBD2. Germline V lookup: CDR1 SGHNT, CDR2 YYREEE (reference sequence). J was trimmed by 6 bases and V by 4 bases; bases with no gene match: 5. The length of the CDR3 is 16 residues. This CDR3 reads CASSGGLAGVAGELFF. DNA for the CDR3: TGTGCCAGCAGCGGGGGACTAGCGGGAGTAGCCGGGGAGCTGTTTTTT.

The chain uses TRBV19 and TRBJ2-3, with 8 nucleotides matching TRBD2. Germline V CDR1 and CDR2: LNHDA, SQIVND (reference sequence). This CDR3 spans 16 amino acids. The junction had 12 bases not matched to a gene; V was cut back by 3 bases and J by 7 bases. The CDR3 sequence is CASSIGGPAGGHTQYF. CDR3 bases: TGTGCCAGTAGTATTGGAGGACCGGCGGGAGGTCATACGCAGTATTTT.

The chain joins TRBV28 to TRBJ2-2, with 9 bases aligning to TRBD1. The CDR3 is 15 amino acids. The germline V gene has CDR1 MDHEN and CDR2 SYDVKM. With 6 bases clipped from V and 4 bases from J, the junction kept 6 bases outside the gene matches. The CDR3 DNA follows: TGTGCCAGCAGAACAGGGGGCTGGAGCACCGGGGAGCTGTTTTTT. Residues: CASRTGGWSTGELFF.

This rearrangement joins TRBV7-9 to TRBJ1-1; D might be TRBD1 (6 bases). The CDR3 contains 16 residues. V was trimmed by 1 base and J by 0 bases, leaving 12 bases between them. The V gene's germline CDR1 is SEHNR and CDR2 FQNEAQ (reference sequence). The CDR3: CASSLGWTEVNTEAFF. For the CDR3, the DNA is TGTGCCAGCAGCTTAGGTTGGACAGAGGTGAACACTGAAGCTTTCTTT.

The CDR3 protein is CASRDRDPPYEQYF. For the CDR3, the DNA is TGTGCCAGCAGGGACAGGGATCCTCCCTACGAGCAGTACTTC. The chain links TRBV28 to TRBJ2-7, with TRBD1 matching over 8 bases. Germline values: CDR1 MDHEN, CDR2 SYDVKM. CDR3 length: 14 residues. V lost 6 bases, J lost 2 bases, and 6 bases stayed unmatched.

This CDR3 is CASSQLRSGRFYEQYF. The CDR3 nucleotides read TGTGCCAGCAGCCAATTACGTAGCGGGAGGTTCTACGAGCAGTACTTC. This rearrangement joins TRBV14 to TRBJ2-7; 10 bases map to TRBD2. CDR1 is SGHDN and CDR2 is FVKESK in the germline V gene. The trim removed 2 bases at V and 3 bases at J, leaving 7 bases unmatched. The CDR3 is 16 residues long.